These 5 T cell receptor beta chains originate from one sample sequenced in a study of beta chain features in type 1 diabetes. The study's findings and limits: All four CD4+ subsets from Type 1 diabetes patients carried moderately but significantly shorter TCRB CDR3s.

Every isolated RNA sample was fully reverse transcribed, so sequencing captured expressed TCRB transcripts. Generated by immunoSEQ multiplex PCR, the TCRdb table keeps only in-frame clones and is missing some. This table holds around 250,000 clones, over 20% found once. The antigens of these receptors remain unknown. The specimen was naive CD4+ T cells from blood. The receptors were sampled from a woman aged 40 to 55 with type 1 diabetes.

The chain joins TRBV15 to TRBJ2-3, with TRBD1 matching 7 bases. The germline gives CDR1 LNHNV, CDR2 YYDKDF (reference sequence). CDR3 size: 12 residues. The trim removed 7 bases at V and 6 bases at J, leaving 4 bases unmatched. Here the CDR3 reads CATNRGMDTQYF. The CDR3 coding sequence is TGTGCCACCAACAGGGGCATGGATACGCAGTATTTT.

The chain couples TRBV5-1 to TRBJ1-5; D is possibly TRBD1 (6 bases). V dropped 4 bases and J dropped 0 bases, with 14 bases sitting between them. CDR1 SGHRS and CDR2 YFSETQ come from the germline V gene. The CDR3 totals 16 residues. The CDR3 protein is CASSPGTTSSNQPQHF. The DNA of the CDR3 is TGCGCCAGCAGCCCTGGGACAACGAGTAGCAATCAGCCCCAGCATTTT. Supplemented by reference TRBV5-1 and TRBJ1-5, the full variable domain reads KAGVTQTPRYLIKTRGQQVTLSCSPISGHRSVSWYQQTPGQGLQFLFEYFSETQRNKGNFPGRFSGRQFSNSRSEMNVSTLELGDSALYLCASSPGTTSSNQPQHFGDGTRLSIL.

CDR3 sequence: CASSLVQSGGVDYGYTF. Written as DNA, the CDR3 is TGTGCCAGCAGCTTAGTACAGTCAGGCGGGGTTGACTATGGCTACACCTTC. V and J are TRBV7-8 and TRBJ1-2; D is ambiguous. CDR1 and CDR2 from the germline V gene are SGHVS and FQNEAQ. V lost 1 base and J lost 3, with 18 bases in between. The CDR3 has 17 residues.

This clone occurred once. The rearrangement joins TRBV11-3 to TRBJ2-1; 10 bases map to TRBD2. J lost 7 bases, V lost 1 base, and 4 bases had no gene match. The CDR3 is 15 amino acids. Germline V gives CDR1 SGHNT, CDR2 YENEEA. The CDR3 DNA reads as TGTGCCAGCAGCTTAGTAGCGGGGGGCGGGAATGAGCAGTTCTTC. It encodes CASSLVAGGGNEQFF.

The chain carries TRBV9 and TRBJ2-3; TRBD2 aligns across 7 bases. V gave up 7 bases and J gave up 3 bases; unmatched junction bases: 8. Germline CDR1 is SGDLS and CDR2 is YYNGEE. The CDR3 consists of 14 residues. CDR3 coding DNA: TGTGCCAGCGGACTCAGCGGGGCTACAGATACGCAGTATTTT. Its translation is CASGLSGATDTQYF.